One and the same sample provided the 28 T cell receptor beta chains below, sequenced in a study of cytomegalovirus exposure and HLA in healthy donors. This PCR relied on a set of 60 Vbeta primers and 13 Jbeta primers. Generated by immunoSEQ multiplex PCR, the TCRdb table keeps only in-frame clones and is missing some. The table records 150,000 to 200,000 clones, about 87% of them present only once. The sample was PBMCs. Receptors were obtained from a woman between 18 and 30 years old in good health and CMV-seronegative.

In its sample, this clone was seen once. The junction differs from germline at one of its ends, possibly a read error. The CDR3 loop reads CASSPSGASGGGYEQFF. Here the CDR3 DNA reads TGTGCTAGCAGCCCCTCAGGTGCTAGCGGGGGAGGTTATGAGCAGTTCTTC. This sequence joins TRBV7-7 and TRBJ2-1; 10 bases align to TRBD2. CDR1 and CDR2 (germline): SSHAT, FNYEAQ (reference sequence). The CDR3 is 17 residues long.

Written as DNA, the CDR3 is TGTGCCAGCAGCTTAGCGTGGGACTCGCTCTCCTACAATGAGCAGTTCTTC. Protein sequence: CASSLAWDSLSYNEQFF. The chain recombines TRBV7-9 with TRBJ2-1; D is perhaps TRBD2 (6 bases). This CDR3 region has 17 residues. Per germline, CDR1 SEHNR and CDR2 FQNEAQ (reference sequence). The V end was cut by 0 bases, the J end by 0 bases, with 12 bases between. The variable domain in full, with the rest retrieved from reference TRBV7-9 and TRBJ2-1, is DTGVSQNPRHKITKRGQNVTFRCDPISEHNRLYWYRQTLGQGPEFLTYFQNEAQLEKSRLLSDRFSAERPKGSFSTLEIQRTEQGDSAMYLCASSLAWDSLSYNEQFFGPGTRLTVL.

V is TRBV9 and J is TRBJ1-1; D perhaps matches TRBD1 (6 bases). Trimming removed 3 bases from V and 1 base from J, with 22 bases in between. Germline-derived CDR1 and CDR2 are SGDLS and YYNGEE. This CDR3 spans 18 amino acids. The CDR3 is CASSESGTLPRPNTEAFF. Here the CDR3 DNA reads TGTGCCAGCAGCGAGTCAGGGACACTACCAAGGCCGAACACTGAAGCTTTCTTT.

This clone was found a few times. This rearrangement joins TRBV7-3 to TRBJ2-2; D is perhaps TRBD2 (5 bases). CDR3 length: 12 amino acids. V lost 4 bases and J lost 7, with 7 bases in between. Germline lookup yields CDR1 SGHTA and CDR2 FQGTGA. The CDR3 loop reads CASSSGFGELFF. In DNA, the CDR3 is TGTGCCAGCAGCTCGGGGTTCGGGGAGCTGTTTTTT.

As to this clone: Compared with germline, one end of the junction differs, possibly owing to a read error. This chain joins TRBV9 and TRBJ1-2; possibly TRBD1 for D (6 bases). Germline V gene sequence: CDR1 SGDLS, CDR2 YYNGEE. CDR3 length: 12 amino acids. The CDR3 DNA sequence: TGTGACAGCAGCCCTTCAGGGGATGGCTACACCTTC. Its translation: CDSSPSGDGYTF.

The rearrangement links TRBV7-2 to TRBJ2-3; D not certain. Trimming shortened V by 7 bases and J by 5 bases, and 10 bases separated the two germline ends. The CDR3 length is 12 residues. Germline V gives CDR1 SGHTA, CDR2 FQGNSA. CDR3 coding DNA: TGTGCCAGCACCACCTCGGGAGATACGCAGTATTTT. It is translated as CASTTSGDTQYF. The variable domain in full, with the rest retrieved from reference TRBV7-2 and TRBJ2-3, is GAGVSQSPSNKVTEKGKDVELRCDPISGHTALYWYRQSLGQGLEFLIYFQGNSAPDKSGLPSDRFSAERTGGSVSTLTIQRTQQEDSAVYLCASTTSGDTQYFGPGTRLTVL.

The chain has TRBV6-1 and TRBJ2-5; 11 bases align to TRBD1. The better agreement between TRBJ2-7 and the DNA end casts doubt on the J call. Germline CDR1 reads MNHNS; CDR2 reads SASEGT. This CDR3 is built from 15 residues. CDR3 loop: CASSVGTGGPYEQYF. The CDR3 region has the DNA TGTGCCAGCAGTGTGGGGACAGGGGGACCCTACGAGCAGTACTTC.

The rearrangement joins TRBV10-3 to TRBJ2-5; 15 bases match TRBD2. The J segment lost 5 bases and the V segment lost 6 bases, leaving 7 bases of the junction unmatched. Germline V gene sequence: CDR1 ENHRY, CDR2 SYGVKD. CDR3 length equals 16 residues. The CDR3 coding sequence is TGTGCCATCAGCATCGGACTAGCGGGGGGGCGGGAGACCCAGTACTTC. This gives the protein CAISIGLAGGRETQYF.

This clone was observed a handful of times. The CDR3 region is CSVSKADTEAFF. The CDR3, as DNA: TGCAGCGTTTCTAAGGCGGACACTGAAGCTTTCTTT. The V gene is TRBV29-1, the J gene TRBJ1-1; D not certain. The CDR3 contains 12 residues. Germline CDR1 and CDR2: SQVTM and ANQGSEA. Trimming took 5 bases from V and 3 from J, leaving 10 bases between them.

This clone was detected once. The CDR3, as DNA: TGCGCCAGCAGTGAGTCGCGAATCTATGGCTACACCTTC. Its protein is CASSESRIYGYTF. The rearrangement links TRBV10-1 to TRBJ1-2; no clear D. Deletions cut 0 bases from V and 4 bases from J, with 6 bases between. Per the germline V gene, CDR1 is WNHNN and CDR2 is SYGVQD (reference sequence). This CDR3 comprises 13 residues.

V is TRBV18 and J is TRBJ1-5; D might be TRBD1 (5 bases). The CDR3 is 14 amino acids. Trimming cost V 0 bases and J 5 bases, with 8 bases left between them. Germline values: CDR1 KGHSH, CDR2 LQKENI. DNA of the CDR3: TGTGCCAGCTCACCACCGGGGGGGGATCAGCCCCAGCATTTT. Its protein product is CASSPPGGDQPQHF.

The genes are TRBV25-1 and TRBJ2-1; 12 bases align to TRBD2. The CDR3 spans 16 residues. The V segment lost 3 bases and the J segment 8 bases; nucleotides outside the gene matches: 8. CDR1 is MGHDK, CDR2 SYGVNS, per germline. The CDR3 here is CASSDSSGGVFYEQFF. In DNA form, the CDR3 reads TGTGCCAGCAGTGATTCTAGCGGGGGGGTCTTTTATGAGCAGTTCTTC.

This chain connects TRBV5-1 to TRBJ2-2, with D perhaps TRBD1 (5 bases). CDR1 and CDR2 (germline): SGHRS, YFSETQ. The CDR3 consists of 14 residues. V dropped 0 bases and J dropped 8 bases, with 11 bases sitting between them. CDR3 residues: CASSLERGIGELFF. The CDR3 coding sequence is TGCGCCAGCAGCTTGGAAAGGGGAATTGGGGAGCTGTTTTTT. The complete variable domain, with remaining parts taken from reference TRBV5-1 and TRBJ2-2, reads KAGVTQTPRYLIKTRGQQVTLSCSPISGHRSVSWYQQTPGQGLQFLFEYFSETQRNKGNFPGRFSGRQFSNSRSEMNVSTLELGDSALYLCASSLERGIGELFFGEGSRLTVL.

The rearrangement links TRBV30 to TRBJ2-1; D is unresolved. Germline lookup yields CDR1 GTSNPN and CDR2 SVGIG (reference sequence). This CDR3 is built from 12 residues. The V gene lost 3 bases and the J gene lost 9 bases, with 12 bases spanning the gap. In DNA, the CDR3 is TGTGCCTGGAGCGGGTTGGATTCTGAGCAGTTCTTC. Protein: CAWSGLDSEQFF.

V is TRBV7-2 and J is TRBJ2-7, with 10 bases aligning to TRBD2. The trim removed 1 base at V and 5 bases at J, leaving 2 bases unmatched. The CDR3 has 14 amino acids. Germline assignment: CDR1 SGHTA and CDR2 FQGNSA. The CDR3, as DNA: TGTGCCAGCAGCTTAGTAGCGGGAGGTAACGAGCAGTACTTC. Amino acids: CASSLVAGGNEQYF.

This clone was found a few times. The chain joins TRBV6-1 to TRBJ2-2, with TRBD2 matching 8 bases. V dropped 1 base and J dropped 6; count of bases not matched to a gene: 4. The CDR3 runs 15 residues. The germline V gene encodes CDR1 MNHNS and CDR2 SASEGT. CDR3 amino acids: CASSEDVSGAGELFF. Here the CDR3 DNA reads TGTGCCAGCAGTGAAGATGTTAGCGGGGCCGGGGAGCTGTTTTTT.

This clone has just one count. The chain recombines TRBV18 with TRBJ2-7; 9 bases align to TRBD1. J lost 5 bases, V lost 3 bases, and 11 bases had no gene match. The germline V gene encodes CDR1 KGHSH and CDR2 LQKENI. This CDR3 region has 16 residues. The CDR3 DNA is TGTGCCAGCTCACCTCTTACCGGGACAGGGTTCCACGAGCAGTACTTC. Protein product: CASSPLTGTGFHEQYF.

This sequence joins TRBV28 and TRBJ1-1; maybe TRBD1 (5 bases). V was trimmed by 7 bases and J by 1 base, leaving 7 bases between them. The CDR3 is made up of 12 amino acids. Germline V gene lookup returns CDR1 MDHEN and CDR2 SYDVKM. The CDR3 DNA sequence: TGTGCCAGCAATGACAGGAACACTGAAGCTTTCTTT. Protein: CASNDRNTEAFF.

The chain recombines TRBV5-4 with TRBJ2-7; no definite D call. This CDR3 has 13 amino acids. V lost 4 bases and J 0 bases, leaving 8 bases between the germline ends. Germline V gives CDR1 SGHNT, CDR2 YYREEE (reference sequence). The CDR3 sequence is CASSLSYSYEQYF. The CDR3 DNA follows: TGTGCCAGCAGCCTTTCCTACTCCTACGAGCAGTACTTC. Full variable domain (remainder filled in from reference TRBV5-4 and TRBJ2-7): ETGVTQSPTHLIKTRGQQVTLRCSSQSGHNTVSWYQQALGQGPQFIFQYYREEENGRGNFPPRFSGLQFPNYSSELNVNALELDDSALYLCASSLSYSYEQYFGPGTRLTVT.

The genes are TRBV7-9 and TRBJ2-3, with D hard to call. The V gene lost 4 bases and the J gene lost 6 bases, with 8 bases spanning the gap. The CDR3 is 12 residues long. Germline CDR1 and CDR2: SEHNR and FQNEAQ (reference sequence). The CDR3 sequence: CASSSYIDTQYF. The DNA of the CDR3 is TGTGCCAGCAGCTCGTACATTGATACGCAGTATTTT.

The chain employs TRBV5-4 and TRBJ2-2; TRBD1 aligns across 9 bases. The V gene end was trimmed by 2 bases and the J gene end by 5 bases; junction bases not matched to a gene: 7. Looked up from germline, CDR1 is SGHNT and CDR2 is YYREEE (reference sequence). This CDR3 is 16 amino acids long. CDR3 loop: CASSLWDRVLTGELFF. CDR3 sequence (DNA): TGTGCCAGCAGCTTATGGGACAGGGTCTTAACCGGGGAGCTGTTTTTT.

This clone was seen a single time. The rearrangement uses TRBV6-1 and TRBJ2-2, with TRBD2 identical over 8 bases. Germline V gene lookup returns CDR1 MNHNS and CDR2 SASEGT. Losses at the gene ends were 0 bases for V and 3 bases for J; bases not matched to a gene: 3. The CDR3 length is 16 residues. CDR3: CASSEALAGHTGELFF. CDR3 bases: TGTGCCAGCAGTGAAGCGTTAGCGGGACACACCGGGGAGCTGTTTTTT.

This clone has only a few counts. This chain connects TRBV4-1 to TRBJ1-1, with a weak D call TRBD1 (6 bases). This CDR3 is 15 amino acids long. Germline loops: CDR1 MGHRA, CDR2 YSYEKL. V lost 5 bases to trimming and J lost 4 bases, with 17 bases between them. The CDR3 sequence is CASSKGREGGTEAFF. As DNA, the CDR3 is TGCGCCAGCAGCAAAGGGAGAGAAGGGGGCACTGAAGCTTTCTTT.

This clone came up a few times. The CDR3 coding sequence is TGTGCCAGTAGTATGGGAAGGGGGCGAGGCTACACCTTC. This codes for CASSMGRGRGYTF. V usage is TRBV19 and J usage is TRBJ1-2; 7 nucleotides line up with TRBD1. CDR3 length: 13 residues. The junction had 6 bases not matched to a gene; V was cut back by 3 bases and J by 8 bases. Germline V CDR1 and CDR2: LNHDA, SQIVND (reference sequence).

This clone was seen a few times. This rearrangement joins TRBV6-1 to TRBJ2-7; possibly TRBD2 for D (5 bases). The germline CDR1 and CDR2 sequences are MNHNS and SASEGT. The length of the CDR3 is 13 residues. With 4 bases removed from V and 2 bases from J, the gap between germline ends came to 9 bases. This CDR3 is CASSVRATYEQYF. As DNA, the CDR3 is TGTGCCAGCAGTGTGCGGGCGACCTACGAGCAGTACTTC.

CDR3 residues: CASSYRKGANTEAFF. Written as DNA, the CDR3 is TGTGCCAGCAGTTATCGCAAGGGGGCGAACACTGAAGCTTTCTTT. The rearrangement joins TRBV6-6 to TRBJ1-1; 7 nucleotides line up with TRBD1. V was pared by 3 bases and J by 1 base, with 5 bases of the junction left unmatched. This CDR3 region has 15 residues. In germline, CDR1 is MNHNY, CDR2 SVGAGI (reference sequence).

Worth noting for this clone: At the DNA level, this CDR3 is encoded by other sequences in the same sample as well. The CDR3: CASSLARGYEQYF. CDR3 nucleotide sequence: TGTGCCAGCAGCTTAGCGCGGGGATACGAGCAGTACTTC. The V call is TRBV7-8, the J call TRBJ2-7, with D maybe TRBD2 (6 bases). CDR1 and CDR2 (germline): SGHVS, FQNEAQ. V dropped 0 bases and J dropped 4 bases, with 7 bases sitting between them. The CDR3 loop spans 13 amino acids.

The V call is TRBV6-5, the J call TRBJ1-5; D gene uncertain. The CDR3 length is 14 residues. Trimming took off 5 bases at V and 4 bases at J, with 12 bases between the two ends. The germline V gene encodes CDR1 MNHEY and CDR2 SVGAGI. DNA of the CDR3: TGTGCCAGCAGTGAAGGACTTACTAATCAGCCCCAGCATTTT. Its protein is CASSEGLTNQPQHF.